This T cell receptor (beta chain) was obtained from a study of shared clonotypes between healthy human individuals. Sequencing was performed with immunoSEQ multiplex PCR; in TCRdb, only in-frame clones are kept and a portion is missing. The table has 2 million to 3 million clones, 80% to 95% seen once; the top ten hold approximately 0.35%. This receptor was identified in a man aged 18 to 30 in good health. Some clones in this sample may be carry-over from other donors' samples. The sequenced material came from naive CD4+ T cells from PBMCs. Subset described: CD45RA+ positively selected.

CDR3 region: CASSQTPTGDYGYTF. The DNA of the CDR3 is TGCGCCAGCAGCCAAACACCGACAGGGGACTATGGCTACACCTTC. The V and J genes are TRBV4-3 and TRBJ1-2; 8 nucleotides line up with TRBD1. The CDR3 is made up of 15 amino acids. Germline values: CDR1 LGHNA, CDR2 YSLEER. J was trimmed by 3 bases and V by 2 bases; bases with no gene match: 5.